A single sample is the source of the 5 T cell receptor beta chains below, sequenced in a study of blood T cell repertoires in COVID-19. TCRdb's table, derived via immunoSEQ multiplex PCR, lists solely in-frame clones and lacks some. Among approximately 350,000 clones listed, around nine tenths were seen once. Material: peripheral blood. The receptors derive from a woman aged 55-69 years with COVID-19, enrolled during active disease.

The rearrangement links TRBV6-5 to TRBJ2-1; D might be TRBD1 (6 bases). The CDR3 totals 13 residues. Germline V lookup: CDR1 MNHEY, CDR2 SVGAGI. The V gene lost 6 bases and the J gene lost 3 bases, with 9 bases spanning the gap. CDR3 in DNA: TGTGCCAGCAGAGCGACAGGCTACAATGAGCAGTTCTTC. Encoded protein: CASRATGYNEQFF.

This chain joins TRBV6-5 and TRBJ2-2, with D possibly being TRBD2 (5 bases). CDR1 and CDR2 (germline): MNHEY, SVGAGI. Trimming took off 4 bases at V and 6 bases at J, with 12 bases between the two ends. CDR3 size: 14 residues. The CDR3 reads CASSWGWGAGELFF. The CDR3 DNA sequence: TGTGCCAGCAGTTGGGGTTGGGGAGCCGGGGAGCTGTTTTTT.

CDR3 nucleotides: TGTGCCAGCAGCGTCGCCACCCAGGGCGGGGAGCTGTTTTTT. Its protein is CASSVATQGGELFF. This rearrangement joins TRBV9 to TRBJ2-2; perhaps TRBD1 as D (5 bases). Per germline, CDR1 SGDLS and CDR2 YYNGEE. The V gene lost 2 bases and the J gene lost 7 bases, with 12 bases spanning the gap. This CDR3 spans 14 amino acids.

The rearrangement uses TRBV30 and TRBJ1-5, with D tentatively TRBD1 (5 bases). CDR1 and CDR2 (germline): GTSNPN, SVGIG (reference sequence). With 3 bases removed from V and 5 bases from J, the gap between germline ends came to 11 bases. The CDR3 extends over 13 amino acids. CDR3 in amino acids: CAWSGGLDQPQHF. The CDR3 DNA reads TGTGCCTGGAGCGGGGGTCTCGATCAGCCCCAGCATTTT.

This clone turned up a few times. The chain combines TRBV7-9 with TRBJ1-2, with 10 bases that match TRBD1. J gave up 8 bases and V 5 bases, and 11 bases lay outside the gene matches. Germline V gene lookup returns CDR1 SEHNR and CDR2 FQNEAQ (reference sequence). The CDR3 contains 15 residues. CDR3 amino acids: CASSPGQGGSWGYTF. The CDR3 DNA sequence: TGTGCCAGCAGCCCCGGACAGGGGGGATCGTGGGGCTACACCTTC.